The 20 T cell receptor beta chains listed next were all sequenced from one sample in a study of blood T cell repertoires in COVID-19. Produced via immunoSEQ multiplex PCR; TCRdb's table is partial and in-frame only. The sample lists tens of thousands of clones; 70% to 90% were seen once. The sample was peripheral blood. Receptor source: a man aged 65 to 79 with acute or convalescent COVID-19.

The table lists this clone with a few counts. This chain links TRBV19 with TRBJ2-1, with D possibly being TRBD1 (6 bases). The CDR3 loop spans 14 amino acids. CDR1 LNHDA and CDR2 SQIVND come from the germline V gene (reference sequence). V shed 9 bases and J shed 3 bases, with 15 bases lying between them. CDR3 residues: CASKPGHNYNEQFF. CDR3 in DNA: TGTGCCAGCAAACCGGGACACAACTACAATGAGCAGTTCTTC.

The chain employs TRBV20-1 and TRBJ1-2; no clear D gene. The CDR3 length is 12 residues. Looked up from germline, CDR1 is DFQATT and CDR2 is SNEGSKA (reference sequence). V was cut by 3 bases and J by 0 bases, with 5 bases left in between. The CDR3 here is CSASSANYGYTF. The CDR3 region has the DNA TGCAGTGCTAGTTCGGCTAACTATGGCTACACCTTC.

This clone was picked up one time. V gene TRBV6-2 or TRBV6-3 combines with J gene TRBJ1-5; 7 bases map to TRBD1. The CDR3 runs 18 residues. J lost 0 bases, V lost 6 bases, and 14 bases had no gene match. Germline loops: CDR1 MNHEY, CDR2 SVGEGT. CDR3 sequence: CASSSPRQGGSSNQPQHF. CDR3 nucleotides: TGTGCCAGCAGCTCCCCCCGACAGGGAGGCTCTAGCAATCAGCCCCAGCATTTT.

The chain carries TRBV4-1 and TRBJ2-7; D is uncertain. V was pared by 3 bases and J by 0 bases, with 9 bases between. Germline lookup yields CDR1 MGHRA and CDR2 YSYEKL. The CDR3 contains 14 residues. As DNA, the CDR3 is TGCGCCAGCAGCCAGCGGTCGAGCTCCTACGAGCAGTACTTC. Amino acid sequence: CASSQRSSSYEQYF.

The chain has TRBV29-1 and TRBJ2-6; 9 positions match TRBD1. CDR1 and CDR2 from the germline V gene are SQVTM and ANQGSEA. The junction had 5 bases not matched to a gene; V was cut back by 6 bases and J by 8 bases. The CDR3 loop spans 13 amino acids. The chain's CDR3 is CSVGTGLTNVLTF. DNA for the CDR3: TGCAGCGTGGGGACAGGGTTGACCAACGTCCTGACTTTC.

V usage is TRBV20-1 and J usage is TRBJ1-1; tentative D call: TRBD1 (5 bases). The V end lost 4 bases, the J end lost 4 bases, and 7 bases lay between the germline ends. CDR1 is DFQATT, CDR2 SNEGSKA, per germline (reference sequence). The CDR3 loop spans 11 amino acids. The CDR3 bases are TGCAGTGCTAAGGGGATCACTGAAGCTTTCTTT. This codes for CSAKGITEAFF.

V is TRBV27 and J is TRBJ1-1; TRBD1 matches at 7 bases. Germline V gives CDR1 MNHEY, CDR2 SMNVEV (reference sequence). With 6 bases clipped from V and 1 base from J, the junction kept 5 bases outside the gene matches. The CDR3 consists of 14 residues. This chain's CDR3 is CASRLTGPNTEAFF. The CDR3, as DNA: TGTGCCAGCAGGCTGACAGGGCCGAACACTGAAGCTTTCTTT.

This chain connects TRBV9 to TRBJ1-2; D is undetermined. Trimming left V 6 bases short and J 10 bases short, with 13 bases between. This CDR3 region has 11 residues. Germline loops: CDR1 SGDLS, CDR2 YYNGEE. The CDR3 here is CASTGEGDYTF. In nucleotides, the CDR3 is TGTGCCAGCACCGGGGAGGGAGACTACACCTTC.

The chain links TRBV6-1 to TRBJ1-2; D call uncertain. Trimming took off 0 bases at V and 8 bases at J, with 10 bases between the two ends. The CDR3 is 13 residues long. Germline lookup yields CDR1 MNHNS and CDR2 SASEGT. The CDR3 DNA reads TGTGCCAGCAGTGAAGCGCTTCCAGGAGGCTACACCTTC. Its translation is CASSEALPGGYTF.

The chain couples TRBV11-2 to TRBJ2-5, with D possibly TRBD1 on 5 matching bases. The CDR3 covers 15 residues. The germline V gene has CDR1 SGHAT and CDR2 FQNNGV. V was clipped by 1 base and J by 2 bases, with 11 bases between them. The CDR3 region is CASSLARARQETQYF. The DNA of the CDR3 is TGTGCCAGCAGCTTAGCCAGGGCGAGACAAGAGACCCAGTACTTC.

The chain has TRBV11-2 and TRBJ2-1, with 7 positions matching TRBD2. This CDR3 contains 16 residues. Germline CDR1 reads SGHAT; CDR2 reads FQNNGV. V was pared by 4 bases and J by 4 bases, with 10 bases of the junction left unmatched. This chain's CDR3 is CASSSLGGMMYNEQFF. In nucleotides, the CDR3 is TGTGCCAGCAGCTCGCTCGGGGGGATGATGTACAATGAGCAGTTCTTC. Supplemented by reference TRBV11-2 and TRBJ2-1, the full variable domain reads EAGVAQSPRYKIIEKRQSVAFWCNPISGHATLYWYQQILGQGPKLLIQFQNNGVVDDSQLPKDRFSAERLKGVDSTLKIQPAKLEDSAVYLCASSSLGGMMYNEQFFGPGTRLTVL.

The V gene is TRBV27, the J gene TRBJ1-5; maybe TRBD1 (6 bases). V lost 4 bases, J lost 4 bases, and 17 bases lay in between. The germline gives CDR1 MNHEY, CDR2 SMNVEV (reference sequence). This CDR3 region has 16 residues. CDR3 sequence: CASSWGGQGRNQPQHF. As DNA, the CDR3 is TGTGCCAGCAGTTGGGGGGGCCAGGGAAGAAATCAGCCCCAGCATTTT.

The chain carries TRBV27 and TRBJ2-5; 7 nucleotides line up with TRBD1. The CDR3 is 15 amino acids. V lost 5 bases and J lost 0; bases outside the gene matches: 6. Looked up from germline, CDR1 is MNHEY and CDR2 is SMNVEV (reference sequence). CDR3 sequence: CASSRQGRYQETQYF. CDR3 nucleotides: TGTGCCAGCAGTCGACAGGGTAGATACCAAGAGACCCAGTACTTC.

The V call is TRBV9, the J call TRBJ2-5, with 7 bases lining up with TRBD1. CDR3 size: 15 residues. Germline CDR1 reads SGDLS; CDR2 reads YYNGEE. V dropped 3 bases and J dropped 1; count of bases not matched to a gene: 6. The CDR3 DNA reads TGTGCCAGCAGCGCCTTGACAGGGCCCCAAGAGACCCAGTACTTC. Amino acids: CASSALTGPQETQYF.

The genes are TRBV4-2 and TRBJ2-5, with 13 bases fitting TRBD2. Losses at the gene ends were 1 base for V and 5 bases for J; bases not matched to a gene: 7. CDR1 and CDR2 from the germline V gene are LGHNA and YNFKEQ. The CDR3 runs 17 residues. Written as DNA, the CDR3 is TGTGCCAGCAGCCAAGTCACTAGCGGGAGGGCCGGGGAGACCCAGTACTTC. Its translation is CASSQVTSGRAGETQYF.

The V gene is TRBV2, the J gene TRBJ1-2, with unresolved D. V shed 5 bases and J shed 4 bases, with 5 bases lying between them. The CDR3 covers 11 residues. Per germline, CDR1 SNHLY and CDR2 FYNNEI. The CDR3 loop is CASSPGYGYTF. DNA of the CDR3: TGTGCCAGCAGTCCCGGCTATGGCTACACCTTC.

V gene TRBV28 combines with J gene TRBJ2-1, with 11 bases identical to TRBD2. With V trimmed by 5 bases and J by 4 bases, 7 bases remained unmatched. The germline V gene encodes CDR1 MDHEN and CDR2 SYDVKM. This CDR3 comprises 16 residues. CDR3 residues: CASSLLTSGTYNEQFF. CDR3 DNA sequence: TGTGCCAGCAGTCTTCTGACTAGCGGGACTTACAATGAGCAGTTCTTC.

The chain joins TRBV7-9 to TRBJ2-1, with a tentative D call TRBD2 (5 bases). CDR1 is SEHNR and CDR2 is FQNEAQ in the germline V gene (reference sequence). The V and J ends lost 5 bases and 4 bases respectively, with 15 bases between them. This CDR3 region has 15 residues. The CDR3 region is CASSIGLTEYNEQFF. The CDR3 nucleotides read TGTGCCAGCAGCATCGGACTCACCGAATACAATGAGCAGTTCTTC.

This rearrangement joins TRBV3-1 (or the pseudogene TRBV3-2) to TRBJ2-2, with 9 bases fitting TRBD1. The CDR3 extends over 17 amino acids. Germline-derived CDR1 and CDR2 are LGHDT and YNNKEL (reference sequence). The V segment lost 1 base and the J segment 2 bases; nucleotides outside the gene matches: 5. The CDR3 protein is CASSQARTGGNTGELFF. CDR3 nucleotide sequence: TGTGCCAGCAGCCAAGCCCGAACAGGGGGCAACACCGGGGAGCTGTTTTTT.

The J gene is TRBJ1-2, the V gene TRBV29-1; no clear D gene. This CDR3 is built from 11 residues. The V gene's germline CDR1 is SQVTM and CDR2 ANQGSEA. The V and J ends lost 5 bases and 5 bases respectively, with 9 bases between them. This chain's CDR3 is CSVRAGYGYTF. The CDR3 DNA sequence: TGCAGCGTTCGGGCGGGGTATGGCTACACCTTC.